The sequence of this T cell receptor (beta chain) was determined in a study of blood T cell repertoires in COVID-19. Libraries were prepared by immunoSEQ multiplex PCR; TCRdb keeps only in-frame clonotypes and omits some of them. This table holds some 150,000 clones, approximately 84% found once. The length of the CDR3 is 12 residues. The V gene end was trimmed by 5 bases and the J gene end by 10 bases; junction bases not matched to a gene: 6. Germline CDR1 reads MNHEY; CDR2 reads SVGEGT. The source material was peripheral blood. The chain carries TRBV6-2 or TRBV6-3 and TRBJ1-1, with 8 bases lining up with TRBD1. The source is a human donor in a cohort sampled during active COVID-19. CDR3 residues: CASSNSDRGAFF. The CDR3 coding sequence is TGTGCCAGCAGTAACAGCGACAGGGGAGCTTTCTTT.